This T cell receptor beta chain came from a study of cytomegalovirus exposure and HLA in healthy donors (dated by TCRdb to the late 2010s). Context from the whole study: According to a later analysis, the roughly 120 validation repertoires were produced on the same platform as the 700 or so repertoires of the first cohort. The study aimed to test whether cataloging public T cell receptors could reveal signatures of past pathogen exposure. In addition to the first cohort of around 670 subjects, a separate validation cohort of 130 or so different subjects was used. High-throughput TCR immunosequencing, statistical association of individual TCRs with disease status, and machine learning were combined to predict cytomegalovirus infection status. The paper as a whole reports these results and caveats: A total of 150 or so TCR beta chains were listed by the study as associated with cytomegalovirus. Cytomegalovirus status was reported to be diagnosed by the classifier with high specificity and sensitivity in both the original and validation cohorts. The authors suggested that the approach could potentially be extended to other disease states and immunological phenotypes. A few of the identified cytomegalovirus-associated TCR beta chains were confirmed in vitro to be specific for cytomegalovirus antigens. Of the cluster scores, approximately 95% were above 0 in a later analysis, which found that TCRs clustered in the first cohort also tended to co-occur in the 110 or so validation repertoires. Across donors, most TCR sequences were observed very rarely, whereas some public TCRs were present in many individuals. A later analysis lacked HLA typing for the validation cohort, so it scored co-occurrence in that cohort across all 120 or so repertoires.

Donors formed part of the validation cohort, which comprised 95 to 150 subjects and was distinct from the first cohort of 666 subjects. Libraries were prepared through the immunoSEQ multiplex PCR assay. In the original analysis: To diagnose cytomegalovirus status from the catalog of TCR beta chain sequences, a statistical classification framework was built. TCRdb limited this immuneACCESS table to in-frame rearrangements with V and J called. A share of clones is missing; checked studies link under half to unresolved V genes, and the rest is unexplained. V, J and clone size reflect that table, while D and trimming were determined from the DNA. For this sample there are roughly 180,000 clones; approximately 80% appear just once. The biggest ten clones account for roughly 7% of the sample. As regards this clone: Its antigen remains undetermined. No base quality information exists; no much larger clone differs at one position.

The sequence came from a man aged 18 to 30 in good health and CMV-seropositive. The sequencing sample was made of PBMCs.

The nucleotide sequence is TGTGCCAGCAGTGAATTTGGGCGGACTTATGGCTACACCTTC. The translation is CASSEFGRTYGYTF. This receptor chain uses TRBV25-1 and TRBJ1-2; there is no confident call for the D gene. V loses 1 base of germline sequence and J loses 5 bases, and the interval between the two ends is 11 bases. Taken from the germline V gene, the CDR1 and CDR2 loops are MGHDK and SYGVNS. The CDR3 contains 14 residues, cysteine and phenylalanine counted. Just the 42-base CDR3 DNA is kept, in frame starting at base 1.